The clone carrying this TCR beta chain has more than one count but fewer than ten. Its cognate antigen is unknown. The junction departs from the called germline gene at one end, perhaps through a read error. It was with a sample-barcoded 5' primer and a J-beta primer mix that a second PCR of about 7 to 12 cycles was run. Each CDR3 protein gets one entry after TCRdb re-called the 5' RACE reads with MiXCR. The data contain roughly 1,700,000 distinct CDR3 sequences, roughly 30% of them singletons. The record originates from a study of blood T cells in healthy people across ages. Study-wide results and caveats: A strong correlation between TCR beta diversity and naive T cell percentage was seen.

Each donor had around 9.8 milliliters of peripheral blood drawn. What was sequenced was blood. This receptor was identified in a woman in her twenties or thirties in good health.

The CDR3: CSVTRDSNEKRFF. The CDR3 DNA reads as TGCAGCGTGACCCGGGACAGTAATGAAAAACGGTTTTTT. This rearrangement joins TRBV29-1 to TRBJ1-4; TRBD1 agrees at 7 bases. The CDR3 extends over 13 amino acids. Germline V gene sequence: CDR1 SQVTM, CDR2 ANQGSEA.